This entry concerns a single T cell receptor beta chain. Its target is unknown. Other DNA sequences within the sample encode an identical CDR3. This entry is derived from a study of beta chain features in type 1 diabetes. CDR3 length: 14 residues. The germline V gene has CDR1 SGHRS and CDR2 YFSETQ. Trimming left V 0 bases short and J 1 base short, with 7 bases between. Regarding the study as a whole: Shorter TCRB CDR3s, moderately but significantly so, were found in Type 1 diabetes patients in all four CD4+ subsets. Any HLA type influence on TCRB rearrangement was left unresolved here.

Of the isolated RNA, all was reverse transcribed, and so the sequenced material was expressed TCRB transcripts. The table came from immunoSEQ multiplex PCR; TCRdb's copy has only in-frame clones and leaves some out. The sample contains hundreds of thousands of clones, about 16% of which appear only once. This chain uses TRBV5-1 with TRBJ2-5; D might be TRBD2 (5 bases). The sequenced material came from naive CD4+ T cells from blood. The receptor was isolated from a man younger than 35 in good health. CDR3 DNA: TGCGCCAGCAGCTTGGCTAGCATCCAAGAGACCCAGTACTTC. Amino acid sequence: CASSLASIQETQYF.